What follows is one TCR beta chain and its context. Its specificity is not known. The sample comes from a study of T cell responses to AZD1222 COVID-19 vaccine. The CDR3 has 14 residues. Germline V gene lookup returns CDR1 MNHEY and CDR2 SMNVEV (reference sequence). V shed 8 bases and J shed 1 base, with 14 bases lying between them. The protocol was immunoSEQ multiplex PCR, while the TCRdb copy is restricted to in-frame clones and leaves out a portion. The sample carries approximately 150,000 clones, roughly 87% recorded once. Study observations and caveats: Scientists sampled the repertoires only once the peak T cell response had passed. Possibly, clonal diversity was underestimated; donors were largely white British and included more females. Compared with day 0, the breadth and depth of the Spike-specific TCR repertoire rose significantly after two doses of AZD1222. Targets within unmutated variant regions were reportedly found for nearly half of spike-specific TCRs.

V gene TRBV27 combines with J gene TRBJ1-1; D ambiguous. The TCR was taken from an adult who received the MenACWY meningococcal vaccine as a control. The input for sequencing was peripheral blood, taken 28 days after the second dose of the MenACWY control vaccine. This CDR3 reads CASCRLRENTEAFF. CDR3 nucleotides: TGTGCCAGCTGCAGGCTCCGGGAGAACACTGAAGCTTTCTTT.